The rows below give T cell receptor beta chains drawn from one sample of a study of T-cell memory formation after mild COVID-19. TCRdb reprocessed the 5' RACE reads with MiXCR, giving one entry per CDR3 protein. The data contain around 80,000 distinct CDR3 sequences, roughly 14% of them singletons. What was sequenced was PBMCs or a T cell subset sorted from them (not recorded which). These receptor sequences come from an adult woman who had mild COVID-19 (a few samples of this study predate the infection). Cell type and time point are not known. CDR3s include the opening cysteine and the closing phenylalanine or tryptophan. The D gene is left open where the match is weak. Expanded clones are given a class, and other clones once, few, many or no size at all.

cdr3_aa cdr3_nt clone_size j_call d_call v_call
CASSAGLAGASYEQYF TGTGCCAGCAGCGCGGGACTAGCGGGGGCCTCCTACGAGCAGTACTTC - TRBJ2-7 TRBD2 TRBV7-8
CASSQGGGLGTEAFF TGCGCCAGCAGCCAAGGGGGAGGTTTAGGCACTGAAGCTTTCTTT - TRBJ1-1 - TRBV4-1
CASSLRSEVQNIQYF TGTGCCAGCAGCCTCCGTTCAGAGGTCCAAAACATTCAGTACTTC few TRBJ2-4 - TRBV13
CASRVTGTGVYEQYF TGTGCCAGCAGAGTTACCGGGACAGGGGTTTACGAGCAGTACTTC - TRBJ2-7 TRBD1 TRBV5-4
CASSLTEGQFF TGTGCCAGCAGCTTAACGGAAGGGCAGTTCTTC - TRBJ2-1 - TRBV7-9
CATSGTSGVQETQYF TGTGCCACCAGCGGAACTAGCGGAGTACAAGAGACCCAGTACTTC - TRBJ2-5 TRBD2 TRBV15
CASTGQAYEQYF TGTGCCAGCACCGGGCAGGCCTACGAGCAGTACTTC few TRBJ2-7 - TRBV28
CASSWTAGEQYF TGTGCCAGCAGCTGGACTGCGGGCGAGCAGTACTTC - TRBJ2-7 - TRBV5-6
CASSLGIRADNEQFF TGTGCCAGCAGCTTAGGGATTAGAGCAGACAATGAGCAGTTCTTC - TRBJ2-1 - TRBV7-2
CATSDGANVLTF TGTGCCACCAGTGATGGGGCCAACGTCCTGACTTTC - TRBJ2-6 - TRBV24-1
CASSPSRTSGYEQYF TGTGCCAGCAGCCCATCGCGGACTAGCGGTTACGAGCAGTACTTC few TRBJ2-7 TRBD2 TRBV6-2/TRBV6-3
CASRPRRDLETQYF TGTGCCAGCCGTCCCAGACGGGATCTGGAGACCCAGTACTTC - TRBJ2-5 - TRBV7-9
CASSSDWGIANYGYTF TGTGCCAGCAGCTCCGATTGGGGCATAGCTAACTATGGCTACACCTTC - TRBJ1-2 - TRBV7-9
CASSDTFRGSTDTQYF TGTGCCAGCAGTGATACGTTCCGGGGGAGCACAGATACGCAGTATTTT - TRBJ2-3 - TRBV2
CASSQYNRGNAPDGYTF TGCGCCAGCAGCCAGTACAACAGGGGGAACGCTCCGGATGGCTACACCTTC - TRBJ1-2 TRBD1 TRBV4-1
CASSAGQGVTGELFF TGTGCCAGCAGTGCGGGACAGGGGGTCACCGGGGAGCTGTTTTTT - TRBJ2-2 TRBD1 TRBV25-1
CASSLRDRLQETQYF TGCGCCAGCAGCCTCAGGGACAGACTCCAAGAGACCCAGTACTTC few TRBJ2-5 TRBD1 TRBV5-1
CSASQNGNRGRDEQYF TGCAGTGCTAGTCAAAATGGAAACAGGGGGCGAGATGAGCAGTACTTC - TRBJ2-7 TRBD1 TRBV20-1
CASSSYPSTDTQYF TGTGCCAGCAGCTCGTATCCTAGCACAGATACGCAGTATTTT - TRBJ2-3 - TRBV7-3
CASSFTLAGTLPSYEQYF TGCGCCAGCAGCTTTACGCTAGCGGGCACACTCCCCTCCTACGAGCAGTACTTC - TRBJ2-7 TRBD2 TRBV5-1
CSARVSSLAGVEQFF TGCAGTGCTAGAGTATCCAGTCTAGCGGGGGTCGAGCAGTTCTTC many TRBJ2-1 TRBD2 TRBV20-1
CASSPEIASGETQYF TGTGCCAGCAGCCCAGAGATAGCGTCGGGAGAGACCCAGTACTTC few TRBJ2-5 - TRBV3-1
CAWSVQNYGYTF TGTGCCTGGAGTGTACAGAACTATGGCTACACCTTC - TRBJ1-2 - TRBV30
CASSLGATVYSYEQYF TGTGCCAGCAGCTTAGGGGCGACGGTTTACTCCTACGAGCAGTACTTC few TRBJ2-7 - TRBV7-2
CSVYEGTGELFF TGCAGCGTTTACGAGGGTACCGGGGAGCTGTTTTTT many TRBJ2-2 - TRBV29-1
CASSRYSGSNNEQFF TGTGCCAGCAGCCGCTATAGCGGGTCCAACAATGAGCAGTTCTTC - TRBJ2-1 TRBD2 TRBV6-5
CASSLAFGTDTQYF TGTGCCAGCAGCTTAGCTTTCGGCACAGATACGCAGTATTTT many TRBJ2-3 - TRBV7-6
CSASISGGSYNEQFF TGCAGTGCTAGTATTAGCGGGGGGTCCTACAATGAGCAGTTCTTC few TRBJ2-1 TRBD2 TRBV20-1
CASRILSEQFF TGTGCCAGCAGGATCCTTTCCGAGCAGTTCTTC few TRBJ2-1 - TRBV6-5
CASSLVRGSYEQYF TGCGCCAGCAGCTTGGTCAGGGGTTCCTACGAGCAGTACTTC - TRBJ2-7 - TRBV5-1
CASSNAGVDGQGYTF TGTGCCAGCAGCAACGCAGGCGTTGACGGTCAAGGCTACACCTTC - TRBJ1-2 - TRBV7-9